This T cell receptor beta chain came from a study of blood T cell repertoires in COVID-19. Study as a whole: Whether acute or convalescent, the COVID-19 samples came from the United States, Italy and Spain. Sources were T cells, B-cell-depleted T cells, or PBMCs; the material itself was cDNA or gDNA.

Measured with immunoSEQ multiplex PCR; TCRdb has only the in-frame clones, and not every one. The repertoire holds under 400,000 clones, with 80% to 90% as singletons. CDR3 length equals 15 residues. Germline lookup yields CDR1 SGHRS and CDR2 YFSETQ. Trimming shortened V by 0 bases and J by 0 bases, and 7 bases separated the two germline ends. Individuals aged about 18 to 89 years were recruited from approximately 22 US areas. Cohort assignment relied on participant-reported clinical history. The V call is TRBV5-1, the J call TRBJ2-1; D is unresolved. Sequencing used PBMCs or T cells enriched from blood (not recorded which). The sequence derives from a woman aged 40 to 49 with acute COVID-19. The CDR3 bases are TGCGCCAGCAGCTTGGCAGGTAACTCCTACAATGAGCAGTTCTTC. Protein: CASSLAGNSYNEQFF.